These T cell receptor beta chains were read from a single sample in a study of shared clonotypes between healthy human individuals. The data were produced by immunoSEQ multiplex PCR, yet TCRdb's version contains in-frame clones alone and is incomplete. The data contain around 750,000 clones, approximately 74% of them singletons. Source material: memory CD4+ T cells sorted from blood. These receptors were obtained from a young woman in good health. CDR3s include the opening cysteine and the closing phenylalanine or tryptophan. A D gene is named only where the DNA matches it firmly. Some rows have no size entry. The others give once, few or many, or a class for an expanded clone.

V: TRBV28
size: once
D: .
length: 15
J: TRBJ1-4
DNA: TGTGCCAGCAGTTTACCTGGCTCACGGGGTGAAAAACTGTTTTTT
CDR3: CASSLPGSRGEKLFF

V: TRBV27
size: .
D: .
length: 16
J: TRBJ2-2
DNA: TGTGCCAGCAGGAGAGAGGCAGGGGTGAACACCGGGGAGCTGTTTTTT
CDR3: CASRREAGVNTGELFF

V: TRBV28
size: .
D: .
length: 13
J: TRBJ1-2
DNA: TGTGCCAGCAGTTTAACGGGGAGGGGTGGCTACACCTTC
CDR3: CASSLTGRGGYTF

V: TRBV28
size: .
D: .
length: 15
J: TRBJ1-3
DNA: TGTGCCAGTTCAGTTAGGAGCGTCTCAGGAAACACCGTATATTTT
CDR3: CASSVRSVSGNTVYF

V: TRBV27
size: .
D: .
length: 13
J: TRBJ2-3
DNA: TGTGCCAGCAGTCGGGGGAATAAAGATACGCAGTATTTT
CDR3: CASSRGNKDTQYF

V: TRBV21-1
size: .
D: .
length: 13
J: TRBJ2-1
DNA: TGTGCCAGCAGCGCCCGAACAGGGTACGAGCAGTTCTTC
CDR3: CASSARTGYEQFF

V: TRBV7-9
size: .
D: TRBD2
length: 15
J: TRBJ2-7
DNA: TGTGCCAGCAGCTTCACTAGCGGGATTTCCTACGAGCAGTACTTC
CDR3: CASSFTSGISYEQYF

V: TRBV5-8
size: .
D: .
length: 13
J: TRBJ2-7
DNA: TGTGCCAGCAGCTTGTACCAGGTCTACGAGCAGTACTTC
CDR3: CASSLYQVYEQYF

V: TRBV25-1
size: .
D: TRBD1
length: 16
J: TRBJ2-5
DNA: TGTGCCAGCAGTGAACTGGGGGACAGGGGGCGAGAGACCCAGTACTTC
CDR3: CASSELGDRGRETQYF

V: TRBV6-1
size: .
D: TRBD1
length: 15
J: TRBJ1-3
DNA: TGTGCCAGCAGGGGACAGATCACCTCTGGAAACACCATATATTTT
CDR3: CASRGQITSGNTIYF

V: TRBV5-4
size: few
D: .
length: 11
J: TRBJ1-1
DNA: TGTGCCAGCAGCTTAGAAACTGAAGCTTTCTTT
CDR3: CASSLETEAFF

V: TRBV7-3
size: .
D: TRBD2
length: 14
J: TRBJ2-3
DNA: TGTGCCAGCAGCCCCTGGGGGGGAGCAGATACGCAGTATTTT
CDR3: CASSPWGGADTQYF

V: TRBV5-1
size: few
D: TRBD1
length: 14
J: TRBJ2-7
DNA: TGCGCCAGCAGCTTTTCAACAGGGGGGTCCGAGCAGTACTTC
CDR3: CASSFSTGGSEQYF

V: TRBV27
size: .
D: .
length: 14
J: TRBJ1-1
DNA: TGTGCCAGCAGTCCTAACGGGGAGAACACTGAAGCTTTCTTT
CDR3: CASSPNGENTEAFF

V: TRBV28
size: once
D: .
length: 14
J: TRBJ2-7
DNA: TGTGCCAGCAGTGGGGGACGCCATACCTACGAGCAGTACTTC
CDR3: CASSGGRHTYEQYF

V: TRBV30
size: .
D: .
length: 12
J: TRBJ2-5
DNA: TGTGCCTGGAGTGTCCGGGTTGGTGAGCAGTACTTC
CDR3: CAWSVRVGEQYF

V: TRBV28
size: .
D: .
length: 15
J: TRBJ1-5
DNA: TGTGCCAGCAGTTTATCCGGTTATAGCAATCAGCCCCAGCATTTT
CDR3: CASSLSGYSNQPQHF

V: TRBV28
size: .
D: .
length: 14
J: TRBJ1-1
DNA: TGTGCCAGCAGGACAAGCGGGGGTGGAACTGAAGCTTTCTTT
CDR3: CASRTSGGGTEAFF

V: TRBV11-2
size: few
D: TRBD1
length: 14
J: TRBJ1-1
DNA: TGTGCCAGCAGCTTACAGGGGGCAGTCACTGAAGCTTTCTTT
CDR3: CASSLQGAVTEAFF

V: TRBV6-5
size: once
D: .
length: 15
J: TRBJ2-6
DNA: TGTGCCAGCAGTGGACTGGTCTCTGGGGCCAACGTCCTGACTTTC
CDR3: CASSGLVSGANVLTF

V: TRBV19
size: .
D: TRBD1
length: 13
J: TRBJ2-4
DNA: TGTGCCTGTAGGGGGCTAGCCAAAAACATTCAGTACTTC
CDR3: CACRGLAKNIQYF

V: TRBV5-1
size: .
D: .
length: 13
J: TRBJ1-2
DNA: TGCGCCAGCAGCTTGGATGCAGAATATGGCTACACCTTC
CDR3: CASSLDAEYGYTF

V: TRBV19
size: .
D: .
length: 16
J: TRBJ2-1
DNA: TGTGCCAGTAGTCCCTCCCAGCGCAGGGCCCACAATGAGCAGTTCTTC
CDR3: CASSPSQRRAHNEQFF

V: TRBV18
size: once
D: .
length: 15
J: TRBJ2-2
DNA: TGTGCCAGCTCACGGGGCAGCACGAACACCGGGGAGCTGTTTTTT
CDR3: CASSRGSTNTGELFF

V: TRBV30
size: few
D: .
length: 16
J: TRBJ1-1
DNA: TGTGCCTGGAGGTTCTGGGGATCGAAGATGAACACTGAAGCTTTCTTT
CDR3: CAWRFWGSKMNTEAFF

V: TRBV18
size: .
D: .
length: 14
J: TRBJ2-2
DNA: TGTGCCAGCTCACCTCCGGTGAACACCGGGGAGCTGTTTTTT
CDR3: CASSPPVNTGELFF

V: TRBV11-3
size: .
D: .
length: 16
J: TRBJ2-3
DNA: TGTGCCAGCAGCTTAGGGCTACGGGAGCGCACAGATACGCAGTATTTT
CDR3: CASSLGLRERTDTQYF

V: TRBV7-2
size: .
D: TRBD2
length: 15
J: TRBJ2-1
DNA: TGTGCCAGCAGCCGAAGCGGGATCCTTTTCAATGAGCAGTTCTTC
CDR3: CASSRSGILFNEQFF

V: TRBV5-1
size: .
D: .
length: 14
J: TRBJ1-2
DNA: TGCGCCAGCAGCCGGAATGGGGGGCCCTATGGCTACACCTTC
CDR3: CASSRNGGPYGYTF

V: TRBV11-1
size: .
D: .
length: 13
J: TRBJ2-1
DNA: TGTGCCAGCAGCCTAAACGAACGGAATGAGCAGTTCTTC
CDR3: CASSLNERNEQFF